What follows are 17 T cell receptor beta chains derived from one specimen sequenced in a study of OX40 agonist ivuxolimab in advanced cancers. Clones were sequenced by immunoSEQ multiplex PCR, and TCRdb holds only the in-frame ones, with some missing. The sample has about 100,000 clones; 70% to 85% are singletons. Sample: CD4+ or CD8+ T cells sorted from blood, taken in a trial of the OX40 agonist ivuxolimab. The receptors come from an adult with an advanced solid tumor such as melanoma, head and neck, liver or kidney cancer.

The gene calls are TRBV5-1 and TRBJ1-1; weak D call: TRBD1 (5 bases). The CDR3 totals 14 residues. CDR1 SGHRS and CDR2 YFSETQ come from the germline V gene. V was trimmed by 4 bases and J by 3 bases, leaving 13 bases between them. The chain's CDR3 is CASSAGPWDTEAFF. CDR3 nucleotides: TGCGCCAGCAGCGCGGGACCCTGGGACACTGAAGCTTTCTTT.

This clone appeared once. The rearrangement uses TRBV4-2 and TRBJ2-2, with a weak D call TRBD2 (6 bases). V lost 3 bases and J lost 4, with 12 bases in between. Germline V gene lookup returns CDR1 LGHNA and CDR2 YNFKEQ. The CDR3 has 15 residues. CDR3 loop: CASSHPTSLTGELFF. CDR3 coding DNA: TGTGCCAGCAGCCACCCGACTAGTCTCACCGGGGAGCTGTTTTTT.

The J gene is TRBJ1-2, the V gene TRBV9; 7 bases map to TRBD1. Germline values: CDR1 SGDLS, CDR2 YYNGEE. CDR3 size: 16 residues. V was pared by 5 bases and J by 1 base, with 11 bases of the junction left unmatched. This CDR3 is CASSEEDRAFNYGYTF. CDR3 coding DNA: TGTGCCAGCAGTGAAGAAGACAGGGCCTTTAACTATGGCTACACCTTC. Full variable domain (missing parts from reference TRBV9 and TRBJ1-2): DSGVTQTPKHLITATGQRVTLRCSPRSGDLSVYWYQQSLDQGLQFLIQYYNGEERAKGNILERFSAQQFPDLHSELNLSSLELGDSALYFCASSEEDRAFNYGYTFGSGTRLTVV.

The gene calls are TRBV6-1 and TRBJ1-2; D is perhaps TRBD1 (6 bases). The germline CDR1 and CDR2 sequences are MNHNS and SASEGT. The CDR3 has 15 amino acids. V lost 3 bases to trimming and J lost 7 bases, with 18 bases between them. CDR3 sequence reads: CASSEVGGPGTGYTF. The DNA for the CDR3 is TGTGCCAGCAGTGAGGTTGGGGGGCCAGGGACTGGCTACACCTTC.

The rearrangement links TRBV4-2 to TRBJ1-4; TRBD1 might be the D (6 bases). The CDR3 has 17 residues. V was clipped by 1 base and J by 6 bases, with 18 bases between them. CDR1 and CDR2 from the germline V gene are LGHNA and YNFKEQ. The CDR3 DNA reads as TGTGCCAGCAGCCAAGGCTCCGGCCGTAAGGGGGATGAAAAACTGTTTTTT. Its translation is CASSQGSGRKGDEKLFF.

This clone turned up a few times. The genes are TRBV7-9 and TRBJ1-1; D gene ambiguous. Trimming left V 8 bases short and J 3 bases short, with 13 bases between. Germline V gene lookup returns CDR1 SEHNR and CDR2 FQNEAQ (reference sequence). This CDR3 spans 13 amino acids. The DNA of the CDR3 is TGTGCCAGCCGACCTGACTGGGACACTGAAGCTTTCTTT. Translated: CASRPDWDTEAFF.

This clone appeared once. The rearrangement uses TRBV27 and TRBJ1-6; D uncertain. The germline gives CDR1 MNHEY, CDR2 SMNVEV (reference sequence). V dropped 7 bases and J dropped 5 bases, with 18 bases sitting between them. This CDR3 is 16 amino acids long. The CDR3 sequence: CASTFLSGRHNSPLHF. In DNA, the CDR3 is TGTGCCAGCACCTTCTTGTCTGGGCGGCATAATTCACCCCTCCACTTT.

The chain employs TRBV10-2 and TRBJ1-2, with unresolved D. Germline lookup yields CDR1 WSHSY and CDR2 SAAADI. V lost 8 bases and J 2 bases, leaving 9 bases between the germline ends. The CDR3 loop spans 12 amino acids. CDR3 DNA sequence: TGCGCCAGCGGGCAGGACAACTATGGCTACACCTTC. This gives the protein CASGQDNYGYTF.

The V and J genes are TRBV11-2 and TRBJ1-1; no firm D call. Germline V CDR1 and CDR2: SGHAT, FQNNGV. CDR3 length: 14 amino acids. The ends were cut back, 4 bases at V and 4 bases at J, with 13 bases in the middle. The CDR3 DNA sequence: TGTGCCAGCAGCTGGCGAAGCATGGGCACTGAAGCTTTCTTT. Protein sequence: CASSWRSMGTEAFF.

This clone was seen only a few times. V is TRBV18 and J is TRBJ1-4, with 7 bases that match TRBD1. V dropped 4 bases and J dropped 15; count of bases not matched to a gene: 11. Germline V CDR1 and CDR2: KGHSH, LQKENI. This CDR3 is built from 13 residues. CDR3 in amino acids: CASSRSFEGQVFF. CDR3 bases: TGTGCCAGCTCACGTTCATTTGAAGGACAGGTGTTTTTT.

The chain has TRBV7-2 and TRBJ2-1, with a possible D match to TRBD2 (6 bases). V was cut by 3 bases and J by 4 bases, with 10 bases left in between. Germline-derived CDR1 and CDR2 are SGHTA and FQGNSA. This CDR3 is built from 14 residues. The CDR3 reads CASSFVLAYNEQFF. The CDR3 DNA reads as TGTGCCAGCAGCTTCGTACTAGCTTACAATGAGCAGTTCTTC.

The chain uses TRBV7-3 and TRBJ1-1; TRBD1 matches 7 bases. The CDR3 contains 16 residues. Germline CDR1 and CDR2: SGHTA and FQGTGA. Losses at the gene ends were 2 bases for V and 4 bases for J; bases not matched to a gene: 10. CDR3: CASSLPGTAISTEAFF. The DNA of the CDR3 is TGTGCCAGCAGCTTACCTGGGACAGCGATCTCCACTGAAGCTTTCTTT. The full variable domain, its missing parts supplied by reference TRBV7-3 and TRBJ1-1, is GAGVSQTPSNKVTEKGKYVELRCDPISGHTALYWYRQSLGQGPEFLIYFQGTGAADDSGLPNDRFFAVRPEGSVSTLKIQRTERGDSAVYLCASSLPGTAISTEAFFGQGTRLTVV.

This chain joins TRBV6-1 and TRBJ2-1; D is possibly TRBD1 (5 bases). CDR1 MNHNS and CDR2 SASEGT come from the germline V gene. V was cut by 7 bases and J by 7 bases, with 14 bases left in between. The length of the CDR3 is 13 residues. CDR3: CASMGRALNEQFF. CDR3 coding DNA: TGTGCCAGCATGGGCAGGGCCTTAAATGAGCAGTTCTTC.

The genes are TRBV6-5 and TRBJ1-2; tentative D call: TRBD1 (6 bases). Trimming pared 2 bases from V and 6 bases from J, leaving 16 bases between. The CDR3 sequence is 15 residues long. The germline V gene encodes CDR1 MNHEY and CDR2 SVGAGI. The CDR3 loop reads CASSYEGLDRHGYTF. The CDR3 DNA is TGTGCCAGCAGTTACGAGGGCTTGGACAGACATGGCTACACCTTC.

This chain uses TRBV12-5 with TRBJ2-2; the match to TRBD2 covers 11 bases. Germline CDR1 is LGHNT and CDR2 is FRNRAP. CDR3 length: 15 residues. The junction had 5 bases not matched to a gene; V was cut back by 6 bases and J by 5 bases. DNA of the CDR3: TGTGCTAGTGGCTTAGCGGGGGGGAGGACCGGGGAGCTGTTTTTT. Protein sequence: CASGLAGGRTGELFF.

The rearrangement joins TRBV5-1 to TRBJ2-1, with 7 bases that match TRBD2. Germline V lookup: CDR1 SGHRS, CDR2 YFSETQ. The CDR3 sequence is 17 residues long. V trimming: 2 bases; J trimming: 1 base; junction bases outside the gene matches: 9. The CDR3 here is CASSFFLAGASYNEQFF. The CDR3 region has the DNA TGCGCCAGCAGCTTTTTCTTGGCGGGAGCGTCCTACAATGAGCAGTTCTTC.

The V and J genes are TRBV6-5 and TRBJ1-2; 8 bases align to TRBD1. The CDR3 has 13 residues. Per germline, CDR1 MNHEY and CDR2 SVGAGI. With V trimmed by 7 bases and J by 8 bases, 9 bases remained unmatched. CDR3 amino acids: CASKMDREGGYTF. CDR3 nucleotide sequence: TGTGCCAGCAAGATGGACAGGGAGGGAGGCTACACCTTC.